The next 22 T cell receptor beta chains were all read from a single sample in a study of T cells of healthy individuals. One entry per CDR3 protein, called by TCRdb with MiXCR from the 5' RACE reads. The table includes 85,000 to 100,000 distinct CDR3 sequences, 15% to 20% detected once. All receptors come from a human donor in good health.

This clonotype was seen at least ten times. The CDR3 here is CSGDSSTGTQYF. The CDR3 nucleotides are TGCAGCGGGGATAGCTCGACGGGGACCCAGTACTTC. The chain has TRBV29-1 and TRBJ2-5; the D is unclear. Germline V gene lookup returns CDR1 SQVTM and CDR2 ANQGSEA. V lost 7 bases to trimming and J lost 7 bases, with 16 bases between them. The CDR3 spans 12 residues.

CDR3 sequence: CASSQVYASNTGELFF. The CDR3 DNA follows: TGCGCCAGCAGCCAAGTGTACGCATCGAACACCGGGGAGCTGTTTTTT. This sequence joins TRBV4-3 and TRBJ2-2; the D is unclear. The CDR3 is 16 residues long. Germline assignment: CDR1 LGHNA and CDR2 YSLEER. The V gene lost 1 base and the J gene lost 0 bases, with 9 bases spanning the gap.

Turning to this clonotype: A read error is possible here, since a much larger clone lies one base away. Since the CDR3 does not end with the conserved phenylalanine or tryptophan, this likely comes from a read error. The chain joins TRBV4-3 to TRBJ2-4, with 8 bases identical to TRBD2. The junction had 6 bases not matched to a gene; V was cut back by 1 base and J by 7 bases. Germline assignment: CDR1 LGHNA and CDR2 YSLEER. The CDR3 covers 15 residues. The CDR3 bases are TGCGCCAGCAGCCAAGTATGGCCTAGCGGGAACATTCAGTACCTC. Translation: CASSQVWPSGNIQYL.

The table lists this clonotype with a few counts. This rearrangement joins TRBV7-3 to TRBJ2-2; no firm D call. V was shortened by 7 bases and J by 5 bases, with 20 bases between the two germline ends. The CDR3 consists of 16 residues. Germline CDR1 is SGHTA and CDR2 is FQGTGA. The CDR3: CASTTSLGLSTGELFF. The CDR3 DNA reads TGTGCCAGCACCACAAGTCTCGGGCTATCTACCGGGGAGCTGTTTTTT.

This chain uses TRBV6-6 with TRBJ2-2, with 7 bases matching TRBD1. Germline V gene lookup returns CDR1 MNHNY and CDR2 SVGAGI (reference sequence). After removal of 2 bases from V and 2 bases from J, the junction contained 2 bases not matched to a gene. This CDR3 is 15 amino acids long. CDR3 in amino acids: CASSYGTVNTGELFF. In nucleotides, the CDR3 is TGTGCCAGCAGTTACGGGACAGTAAACACCGGGGAGCTGTTTTTT.

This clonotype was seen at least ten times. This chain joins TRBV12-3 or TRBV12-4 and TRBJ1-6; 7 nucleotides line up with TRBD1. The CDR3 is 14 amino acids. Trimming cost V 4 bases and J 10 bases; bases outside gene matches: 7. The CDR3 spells CASSSTGWDSPLHF. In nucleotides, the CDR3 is TGTGCCAGCAGTTCGACAGGGTGGGACTCACCCCTCCACTTT.

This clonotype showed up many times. The CDR3 nucleotides read TGCGCCAGCAGCCAAGACACCACCGGGGAGCTGTTTTTT. It codes for CASSQDTTGELFF. V usage is TRBV5-1 and J usage is TRBJ2-2; unclear D gene. The germline V gene has CDR1 SGHRS and CDR2 YFSETQ. This CDR3 spans 13 amino acids. With 4 bases removed from V and 4 bases from J, the gap between germline ends came to 8 bases. Looking up the rest from reference TRBV5-1 and TRBJ2-2 gives the full variable domain: KAGVTQTPRYLIKTRGQQVTLSCSPISGHRSVSWYQQTPGQGLQFLFEYFSETQRNKGNFPGRFSGRQFSNSRSEMNVSTLELGDSALYLCASSQDTTGELFFGEGSRLTVL.

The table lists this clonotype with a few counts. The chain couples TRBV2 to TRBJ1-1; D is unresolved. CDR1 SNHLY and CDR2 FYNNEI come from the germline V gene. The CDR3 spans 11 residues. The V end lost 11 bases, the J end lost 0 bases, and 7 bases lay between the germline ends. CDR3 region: CAVALNTEAFF. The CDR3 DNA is TGTGCCGTCGCGTTGAACACTGAAGCTTTCTTT.

CDR3 nucleotides: TGCAGTGCTACCATAGCGGGCCCCTCCTACAATGAGCAGTTCTTC. This translates into CSATIAGPSYNEQFF. The genes are TRBV20-1 and TRBJ2-1; 7 positions agree with TRBD2. V gave up 4 bases and J gave up 0 bases; unmatched junction bases: 6. CDR3 size: 15 residues. Germline V gene sequence: CDR1 DFQATT, CDR2 SNEGSKA (reference sequence).

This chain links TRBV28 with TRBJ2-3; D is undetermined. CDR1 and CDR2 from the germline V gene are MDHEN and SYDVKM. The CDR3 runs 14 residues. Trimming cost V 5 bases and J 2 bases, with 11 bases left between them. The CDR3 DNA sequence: TGTGCCAGCAGTCCGCCCGAAGCCACAGATACGCAGTATTTT. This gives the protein CASSPPEATDTQYF.

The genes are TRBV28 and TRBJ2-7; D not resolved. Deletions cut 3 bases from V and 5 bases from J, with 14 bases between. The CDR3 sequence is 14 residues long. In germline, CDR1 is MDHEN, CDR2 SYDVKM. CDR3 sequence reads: CASSFRIGSNEQYF. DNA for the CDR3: TGTGCCAGCAGTTTTAGGATAGGTTCGAACGAGCAGTACTTC.

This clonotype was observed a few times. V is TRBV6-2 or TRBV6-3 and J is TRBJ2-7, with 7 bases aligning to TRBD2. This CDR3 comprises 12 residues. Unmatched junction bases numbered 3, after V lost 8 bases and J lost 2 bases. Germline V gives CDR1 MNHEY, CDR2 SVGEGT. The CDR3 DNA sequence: TGTGCCAGCGGGGGGGAGGCCTACGAGCAGTACTTC. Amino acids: CASGGEAYEQYF.

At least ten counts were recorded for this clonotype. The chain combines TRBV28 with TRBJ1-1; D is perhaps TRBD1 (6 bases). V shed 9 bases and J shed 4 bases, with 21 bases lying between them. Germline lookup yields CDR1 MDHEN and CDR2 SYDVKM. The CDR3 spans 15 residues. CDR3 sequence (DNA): TGTGCCAGTAAGACCTACCAGGGAGGGGGCACTGAAGCTTTCTTT. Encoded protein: CASKTYQGGGTEAFF.

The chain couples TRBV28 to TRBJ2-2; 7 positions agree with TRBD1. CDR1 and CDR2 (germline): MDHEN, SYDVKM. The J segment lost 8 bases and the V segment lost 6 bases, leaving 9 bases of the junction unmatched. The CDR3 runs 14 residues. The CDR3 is CASRPGQLMGELFF. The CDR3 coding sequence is TGTGCCAGCAGACCGGGACAGCTAATGGGGGAGCTGTTTTTT.

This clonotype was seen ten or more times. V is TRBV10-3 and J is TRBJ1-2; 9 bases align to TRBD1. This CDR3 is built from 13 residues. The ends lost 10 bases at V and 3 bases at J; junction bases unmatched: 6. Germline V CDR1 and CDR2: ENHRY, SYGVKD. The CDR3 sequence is CATRGQGDYGYTF. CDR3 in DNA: TGTGCCACCCGGGGACAGGGCGACTATGGCTACACCTTC.

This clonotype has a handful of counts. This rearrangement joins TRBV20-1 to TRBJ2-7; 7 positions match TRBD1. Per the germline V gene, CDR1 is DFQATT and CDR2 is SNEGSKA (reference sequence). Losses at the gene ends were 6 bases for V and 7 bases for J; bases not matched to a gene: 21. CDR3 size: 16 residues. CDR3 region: CSARTLLGGDIFEQYF. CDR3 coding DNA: TGCAGTGCCCGCACCTTGCTAGGGGGCGACATATTTGAGCAGTACTTC.

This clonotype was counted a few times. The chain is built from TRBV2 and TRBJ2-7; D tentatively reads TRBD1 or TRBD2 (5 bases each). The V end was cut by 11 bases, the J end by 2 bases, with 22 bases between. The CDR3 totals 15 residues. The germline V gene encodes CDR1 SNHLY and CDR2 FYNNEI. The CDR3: CAGRDVVGEPYEQYF. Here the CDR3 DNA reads TGTGCCGGACGGGACGTGGTGGGAGAGCCCTACGAGCAGTACTTC. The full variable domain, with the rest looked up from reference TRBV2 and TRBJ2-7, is EPEVTQTPSHQVTQMGQEVILRCVPISNHLYFYWYRQILGQKVEFLVSFYNNEISEKSEIFDDQFSVERPDGSNFTLKIRSTKLEDSAMYFCAGRDVVGEPYEQYFGPGTRLTVT.

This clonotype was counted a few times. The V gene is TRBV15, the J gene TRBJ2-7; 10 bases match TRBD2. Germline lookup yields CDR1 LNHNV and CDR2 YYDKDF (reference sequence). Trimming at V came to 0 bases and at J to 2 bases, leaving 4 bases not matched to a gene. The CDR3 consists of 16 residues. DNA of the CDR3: TGTGCCACCAGCAGAGAGGAAGCGGGGGGGACCTACGAGCAGTACTTC. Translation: CATSREEAGGTYEQYF. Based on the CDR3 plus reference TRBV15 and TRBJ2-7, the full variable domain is DAMVIQNPRYQVTQFGKPVTLSCSQTLNHNVMYWYQQKSSQAPKLLFHYYDKDFNNEADTPDNFQSRRPNTSFCFLDIRSPGLGDTAMYLCATSREEAGGTYEQYFGPGTRLTVT.

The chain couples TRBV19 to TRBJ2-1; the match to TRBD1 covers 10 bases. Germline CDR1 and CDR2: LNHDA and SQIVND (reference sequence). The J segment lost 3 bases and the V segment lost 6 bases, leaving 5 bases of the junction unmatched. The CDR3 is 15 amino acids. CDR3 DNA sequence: TGTGCCAGTAGCCGGGACAGGGGTTTCTACAATGAGCAGTTCTTC. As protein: CASSRDRGFYNEQFF.

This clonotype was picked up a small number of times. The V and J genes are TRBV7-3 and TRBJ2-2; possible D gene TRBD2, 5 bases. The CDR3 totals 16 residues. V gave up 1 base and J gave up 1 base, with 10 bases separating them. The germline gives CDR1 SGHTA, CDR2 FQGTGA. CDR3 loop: CASSLNSGMNTGELFF. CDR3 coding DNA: TGTGCCAGCAGCTTAAATTCGGGGATGAACACCGGGGAGCTGTTTTTT.

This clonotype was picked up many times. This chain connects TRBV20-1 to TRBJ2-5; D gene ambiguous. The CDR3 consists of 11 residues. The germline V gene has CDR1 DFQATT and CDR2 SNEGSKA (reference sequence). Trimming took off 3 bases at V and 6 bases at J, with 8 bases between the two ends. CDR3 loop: CSASGGQTQYF. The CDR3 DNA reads TGCAGTGCTAGTGGTGGGCAGACCCAGTACTTC.

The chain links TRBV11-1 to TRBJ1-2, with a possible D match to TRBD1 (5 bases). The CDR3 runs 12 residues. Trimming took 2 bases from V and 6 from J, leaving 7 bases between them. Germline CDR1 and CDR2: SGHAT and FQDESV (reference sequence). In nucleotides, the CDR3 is TGTGCCAGCAGCTTATCGGGGGATGGCTACACCTTC. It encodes CASSLSGDGYTF.